This T cell receptor beta chain was captured by sequencing in a study of cytomegalovirus exposure and HLA in healthy donors (dated by TCRdb to about 2017). With regard to the full study: An earlier analysis of roughly 570 of the donors reported 276 Gb of sequence data and 117 million unique TCR beta sequences obtained from roughly 180 million T cells. The study aimed to test whether signatures of past pathogen exposure could be identified by cataloging public T cell receptors. The number of donors typed differed by locus, with roughly 620-630 for A, B, C, DRB1 and DQB1, 522 for DQA1, 600 to 610 for DPA1, and around 450 for DPB1. An earlier analysis of more than 450 of the donors used high-throughput TCR beta sequencing to judge whether each TCR beta V gene segment behaved as functional or pseudogenic. Genome-wide SNP genotypes for about three fifths of the roughly 670 donors were used in a later genetic analysis, which treated that subset as a discovery cohort. An early release covering roughly 580 HLA-typed donors comprised 250 to 350 gigabases of sequencing data and around 85 million unique TCR sequences. Every discovery cohort repertoire had been produced on one sequencing platform. Four or five DR-DQ haplotypes were handled as single units for association and clustering because linkage in the cohort was strong. A separate validation cohort of approximately 120 different subjects was used in addition to the roughly 640-subject first cohort. Both class I and class II loci were covered by HLA typing, at four-digit resolution. Donor age, sex, ethnicity and CMV serostatus were compiled alongside the repertoire data. The study profiled the T cell repertoires of hundreds of subjects by immunosequencing and related them to cytomegalovirus serostatus. A later analysis re-examined previously published TCR beta repertoires from 500 to 700 donors and added high-resolution HLA genotyping to investigate patterns of TCR occurrence. Among roughly 400 genotyped donors of the cohort, an average of roughly 230,000 unique TCR beta nucleotide sequences was sequenced per donor, of which about 19% were non-productive. The study combined high-throughput TCR immunosequencing, statistical association of individual TCRs with disease status, and machine learning to predict cytomegalovirus infection status. Of the approximately 400 genotyped donors, 81% fell in the genetic ancestry cluster associated with self-reported Caucasian donors. Rather than drawing on any new phenotypic data, the later analysis identified candidate immune exposures from TCR beta sequences and the way those sequences occurred across donors.

Points on this clone: What antigen it recognizes has not been identified. Base qualities were left out, and no much larger clone turns up one base away.

General findings and caveats noted by the study authors: A few of the identified cytomegalovirus-associated TCR beta chains were confirmed in vitro to be specific for cytomegalovirus antigens. Broadly in line with IMGT annotations, most TCR beta V segments showed up in productive rearrangements about 87% or about 30% of the time in an earlier analysis of several hundred of the donors. The sequencing pipeline was judged likely to have produced a cluster of highly shared sequence variants as a technical artifact. A further reported finding was that TCR beta sequences accurately predicted the HLA-A and HLA-B alleles for most subjects in the first cohort. Several of the top co-occurrence clusters appeared to be linked to parvovirus B19, influenza, CMV and Epstein-Barr virus, according to a later analysis. A later analysis found that HLA-associated TCR beta chains were more clonally expanded and had lower generation probabilities than equally common non-associated chains. Linkage disequilibrium might explain the correlated functional status among segregating V segments, but an unknown experimental factor could not be excluded. Most CMV-associated TCR beta chains appeared to be HLA-restricted in a later analysis, and the HLA associations seemed to be driven largely by CMV exposure. An association between a missense DCLRE1C variant and V-gene and J-gene trimming of TCR beta chains was found in a later genetic analysis and replicated in an independent cohort. The authors suggested that the approach could potentially be extended to other disease states and immunological phenotypes. Because some donors lacked HLA typing at each locus, the association tests relied only on the typed subset. Most TCR sequences were observed very rarely across donors, whereas some public TCRs were present in many individuals. Some IMGT-functional V segments, including TRBV6-2 and TRBV6-3, could not be told apart with the 87-base-pair reads, so those segments were excluded. In both the original and validation cohorts, the classifier was reported to diagnose cytomegalovirus status with high specificity and sensitivity. Specific HLA alleles were associated with some 15,000 TCR beta sequences at a false discovery rate of 0.05 in a later analysis. In the study, 164 TCR beta chains were listed as associated with cytomegalovirus. Only TCR beta chains were sequenced in this cohort, and the absence of alpha or paired-chain data limited detectable features. Sequencing depth was assumed to be roughly uniform across donors in the presence/absence analyses, though that assumption may not hold. Because counts were too low, seventeen rarely observed V segments, including chromosome 9 orphons, were excluded from the earlier analysis of 587 of the donors. Compared with the roughly 720-donor mean, donors in an Asian-associated ancestry cluster had fewer N-insertions in productive TCRs, according to a later genetic analysis. In a later analysis, TCR association rates were found to vary across HLA loci, with the most associated TCRs seen for DRB1 alleles and the fewest for HLA-C alleles. For the cohort, immune exposure information was limited to CMV serostatus. When HLA alleles, especially DR and DQ, strongly co-occurred, attributing TCR associations to individual alleles was difficult.

The library was obtained by the immunoSEQ multiplex PCR assay. The multiplex PCR relied on a mix of 60 forward primers for TCR Vbeta segments and 13 reverse primers for TCR Jbeta segments. The CDR3 region of rearranged TCR beta genes was amplified from genomic DNA with a multiplex PCR assay. The amplified TCR beta libraries were sequenced on the Illumina HiSeq System as 87-base-pair reads. The paper's data handling went like this. A later analysis tallied 75 million to 95 million unique TCR beta chains across the 640 or so repertoires, and roughly 11 million of those chains were shared by two or more donors. Raw reads were error-corrected and collapsed into unique sequences by a nearest-neighbor algorithm in which closely related sequences were merged to remove PCR and sequencing errors. V, D and J gene segments were assigned by aligning CDR3 sequences to IMGT reference sequences. Each retained sequence needed at least a six-nucleotide match to both a V gene segment and a J gene segment. A rearrangement was called productive if the CDR3 had no stop codons and remained in frame with V and J, and every other rearrangement was called non-productive. Following IMGT convention, CDR3 was defined as the stretch from the second conserved V-encoded cysteine up to the conserved J-encoded phenylalanine. The earlier analysis of some 600 of the donors excluded sequences that lacked an unambiguous match to a single V gene segment. In an earlier analysis of more than 500 of the donors, a V segment was called functional when productive rearrangements were above 56.7%, and segregating when the standard deviation between donors exceeded 5%. A statistical classification framework was developed to diagnose cytomegalovirus status using the catalog of TCR beta chain sequences. A later analysis assigned V and J genes by comparing TCR nucleotide sequences with IMGT/GENE-DB human TR gene sequences. A later analysis assigned CDR3 sequences and most-parsimonious VDJ recombination scenarios with the TCRdist pipeline. In a later analysis, each TCR beta chain was defined by its CDR3 amino acid sequence together with its V-gene family, and reads without a unique V-gene family were excluded. As a way to deal with suspected cross-contamination and a sequencing artifact, a later analysis dropped 640 or so nucleotide sequences that were highly shared and had low generation probability. In a later analysis, a clonal expansion index for each public chain was calculated from normalized within-repertoire ranks of inferred template counts. In a later analysis, generation probabilities were computed with a VDJ recombination model fitted to out-of-frame rearrangements, and the resulting probabilities were checked against IGoR. Hypergeometric tests were used in a later analysis to score TCR-TCR, TCR-HLA and TCR-CMV co-occurrence, with a repertoire-size bias correction applied to the TCR pairs. To estimate false discovery rates, a later analysis permuted the HLA or CMV assignments 20 times. A later analysis grouped co-occurring TCRs with DBSCAN, adding TCRdist sequence similarity when clustering within HLA-allele-positive subsets. Repertoires with fewer than 30,000 or more than 120,000 public chains, plus five repertoires with anomalous nucleotide sharing, were excluded from co-occurrence clustering. In TCRdb, the immuneACCESS table is reduced to in-frame sequences with V and J assigned. These tables do not hold every clone; where another copy was compared, an unresolved V gene accounts for under half, and the others remain unexplained. D and trimming come from the DNA, and the V and J calls and clone size come from that table. A total of approximately 150,000 clones appear in this sample, more than 65% of them only once. The ten most abundant clones make up 4.7% of the sample.

The cohort was made up of roughly 670 healthy bone marrow donors. All cohort members were sampled while nominally healthy, although unrecorded immune exposures were likely present. The donor tested CMV seropositive, placing the donor among the 290 or so seropositive members of the cohort. Each donor provided a peripheral blood sample, and peripheral blood mononuclear cells were used for TCR beta sequencing. Genomic DNA extraction from the blood cell samples was performed with the Qiagen DNeasy Blood Extraction Kit. As encoded in the germline V gene (reference sequence), CDR1 is GTSNPN while CDR2 is SVGIG. Counted from cysteine to phenylalanine, this CDR3 has 14 amino acids. Only CDR3 DNA is held: 42 bases, read in frame from base 1. Compared with germline, V lacks 4 bases and J lacks 8 bases; bases without a gene match: 11.

The specimen was PBMCs. The origin of this receptor is a man between 18 and 29 years old in good health and CMV-seropositive. The chain uses TRBV30 and TRBJ2-5; 9 bases in between match TRBD2. The encoded CDR3 is CAWMKTSGLATQYF. The DNA is as follows: TGTGCCTGGATGAAGACTAGCGGCTTGGCCACCCAGTACTTC.